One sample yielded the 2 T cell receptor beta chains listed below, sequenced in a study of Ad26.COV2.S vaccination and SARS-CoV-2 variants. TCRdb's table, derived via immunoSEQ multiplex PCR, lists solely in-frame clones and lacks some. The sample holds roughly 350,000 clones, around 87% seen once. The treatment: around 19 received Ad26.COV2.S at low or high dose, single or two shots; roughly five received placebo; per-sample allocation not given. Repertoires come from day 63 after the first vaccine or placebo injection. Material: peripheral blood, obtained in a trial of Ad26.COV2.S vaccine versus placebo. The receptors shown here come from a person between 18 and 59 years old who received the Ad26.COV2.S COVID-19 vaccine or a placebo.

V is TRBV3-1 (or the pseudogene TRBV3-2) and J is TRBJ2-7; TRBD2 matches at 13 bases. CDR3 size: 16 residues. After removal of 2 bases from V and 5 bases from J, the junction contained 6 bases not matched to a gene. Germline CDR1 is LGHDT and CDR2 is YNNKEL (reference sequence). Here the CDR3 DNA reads TGTGCCAGCAGCCAACCACTAGCGGGGGGGCCCCACGAGCAGTACTTC. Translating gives CASSQPLAGGPHEQYF.

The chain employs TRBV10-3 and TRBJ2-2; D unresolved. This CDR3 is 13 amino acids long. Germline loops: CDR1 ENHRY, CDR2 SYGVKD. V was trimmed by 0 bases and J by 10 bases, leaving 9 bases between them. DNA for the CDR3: TGTGCCATCAGTGAGTCGGGGTCCGAGGAGCTGTTTTTT. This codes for CAISESGSEELFF.